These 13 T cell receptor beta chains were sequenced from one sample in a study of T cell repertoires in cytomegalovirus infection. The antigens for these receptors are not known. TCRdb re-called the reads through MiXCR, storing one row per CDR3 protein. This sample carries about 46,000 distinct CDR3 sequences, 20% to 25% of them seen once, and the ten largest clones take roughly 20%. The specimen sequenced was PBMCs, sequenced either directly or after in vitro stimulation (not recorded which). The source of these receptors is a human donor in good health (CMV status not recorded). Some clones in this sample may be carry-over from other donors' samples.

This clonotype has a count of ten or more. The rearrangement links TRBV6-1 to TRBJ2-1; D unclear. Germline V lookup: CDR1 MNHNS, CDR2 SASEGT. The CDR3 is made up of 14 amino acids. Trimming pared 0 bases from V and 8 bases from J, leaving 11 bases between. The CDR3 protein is CASSEASGWDEQFF. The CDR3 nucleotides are TGTGCCAGCAGTGAAGCATCTGGTTGGGATGAGCAGTTCTTC.

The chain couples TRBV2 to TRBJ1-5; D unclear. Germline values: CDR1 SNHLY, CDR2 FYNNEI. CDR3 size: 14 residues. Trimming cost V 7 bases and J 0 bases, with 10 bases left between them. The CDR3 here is CASKREVSNQPQHF. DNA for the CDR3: TGTGCCAGCAAGAGGGAAGTTAGCAATCAGCCCCAGCATTTT.

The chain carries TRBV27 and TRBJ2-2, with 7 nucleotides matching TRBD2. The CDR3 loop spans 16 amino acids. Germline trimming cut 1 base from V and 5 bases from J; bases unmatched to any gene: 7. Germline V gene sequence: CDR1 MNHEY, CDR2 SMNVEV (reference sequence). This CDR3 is CASSLWRGGETGELFF. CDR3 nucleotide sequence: TGTGCCAGCAGTTTATGGCGGGGAGGGGAAACCGGGGAGCTGTTTTTT.

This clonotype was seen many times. The CDR3 coding sequence is TGTGCCAGCAGTTTCGGGACTAGTTCACGCGAGCAGTACTTC. This codes for CASSFGTSSREQYF. V and J are TRBV12-3 or TRBV12-4 and TRBJ2-7; 8 bases fit TRBD2. The junction had 7 bases not matched to a gene; V was cut back by 3 bases and J by 6 bases. The CDR3 runs 14 residues.

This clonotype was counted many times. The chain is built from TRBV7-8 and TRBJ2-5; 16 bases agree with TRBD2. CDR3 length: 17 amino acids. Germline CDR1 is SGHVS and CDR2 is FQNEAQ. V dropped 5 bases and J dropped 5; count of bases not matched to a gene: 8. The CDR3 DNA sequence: TGTGCCAGCAGCCCTGGGACTAGCGGGAGGGCCCAGGAGACCCAGTACTTC. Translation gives CASSPGTSGRAQETQYF.

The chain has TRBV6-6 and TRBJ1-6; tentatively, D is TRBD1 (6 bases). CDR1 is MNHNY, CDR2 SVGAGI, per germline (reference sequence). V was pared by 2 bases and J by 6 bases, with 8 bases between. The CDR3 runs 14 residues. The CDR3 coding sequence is TGTGCCAGCAGTTACGGACAGACTAATTCACCCCTCCACTTT. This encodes CASSYGQTNSPLHF.

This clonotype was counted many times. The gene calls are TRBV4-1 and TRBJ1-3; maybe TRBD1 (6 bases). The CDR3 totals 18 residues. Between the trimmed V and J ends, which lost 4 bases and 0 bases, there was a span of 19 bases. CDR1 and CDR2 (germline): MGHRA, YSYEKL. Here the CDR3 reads CASSRQAGQSTSGNTIYF. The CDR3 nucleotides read TGCGCCAGCAGCCGCCAAGCCGGACAGTCTACCTCTGGAAACACCATATATTTT.

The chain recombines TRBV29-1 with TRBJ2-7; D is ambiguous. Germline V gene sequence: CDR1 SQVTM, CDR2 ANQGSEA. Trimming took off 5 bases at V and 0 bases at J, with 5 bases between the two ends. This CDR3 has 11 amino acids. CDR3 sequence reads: CSVRTSYEQYF. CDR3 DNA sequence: TGCAGCGTTAGGACCTCCTACGAGCAGTACTTC.

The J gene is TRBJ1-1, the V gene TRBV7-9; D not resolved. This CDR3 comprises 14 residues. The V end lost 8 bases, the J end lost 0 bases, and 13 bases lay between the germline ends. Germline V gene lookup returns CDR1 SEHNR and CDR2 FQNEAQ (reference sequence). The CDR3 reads CASAPESMNTEAFF. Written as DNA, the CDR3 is TGTGCCAGCGCCCCGGAAAGTATGAACACTGAAGCTTTCTTT.

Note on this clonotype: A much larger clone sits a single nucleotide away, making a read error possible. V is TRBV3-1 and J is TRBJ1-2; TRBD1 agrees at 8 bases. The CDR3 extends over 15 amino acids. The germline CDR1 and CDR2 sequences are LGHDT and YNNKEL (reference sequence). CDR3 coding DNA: TGTGCCGGCAGTCTAACCGGGACAGGCCCGGGCGGCTACACCTTC. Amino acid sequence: CAGSLTGTGPGGYTF.

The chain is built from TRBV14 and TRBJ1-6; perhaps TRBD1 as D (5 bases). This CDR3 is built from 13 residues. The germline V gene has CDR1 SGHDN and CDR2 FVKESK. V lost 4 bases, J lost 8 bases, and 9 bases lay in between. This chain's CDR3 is CASSLDSYSPLHF. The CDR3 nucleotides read TGTGCCAGCAGCCTCGACAGTTATTCACCCCTCCACTTT.

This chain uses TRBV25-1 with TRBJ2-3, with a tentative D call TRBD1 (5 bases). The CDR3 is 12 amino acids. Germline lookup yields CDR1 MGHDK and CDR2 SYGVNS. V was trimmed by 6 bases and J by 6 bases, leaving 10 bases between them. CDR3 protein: CASRVAGDTQYF. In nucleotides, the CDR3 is TGTGCCAGCAGGGTAGCAGGGGATACGCAGTATTTT.

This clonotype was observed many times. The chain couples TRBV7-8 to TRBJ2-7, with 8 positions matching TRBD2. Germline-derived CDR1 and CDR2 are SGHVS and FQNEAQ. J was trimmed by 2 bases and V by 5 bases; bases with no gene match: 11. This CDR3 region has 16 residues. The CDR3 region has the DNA TGTGCCAGCAGCATCTCCGGGGGGGGACTTGCCTACGAGCAGTACTTC. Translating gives CASSISGGGLAYEQYF.